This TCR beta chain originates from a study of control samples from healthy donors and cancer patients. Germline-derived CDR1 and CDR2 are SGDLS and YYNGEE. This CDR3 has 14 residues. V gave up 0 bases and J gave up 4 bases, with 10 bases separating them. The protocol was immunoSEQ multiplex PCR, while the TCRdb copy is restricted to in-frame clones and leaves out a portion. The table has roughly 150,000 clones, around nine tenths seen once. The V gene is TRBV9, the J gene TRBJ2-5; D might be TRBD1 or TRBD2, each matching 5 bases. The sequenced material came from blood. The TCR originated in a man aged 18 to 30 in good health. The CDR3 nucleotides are TGTGCCAGCAGCGTAGAAGGGGCGGGAGAGACCCAGTACTTC. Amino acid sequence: CASSVEGAGETQYF.